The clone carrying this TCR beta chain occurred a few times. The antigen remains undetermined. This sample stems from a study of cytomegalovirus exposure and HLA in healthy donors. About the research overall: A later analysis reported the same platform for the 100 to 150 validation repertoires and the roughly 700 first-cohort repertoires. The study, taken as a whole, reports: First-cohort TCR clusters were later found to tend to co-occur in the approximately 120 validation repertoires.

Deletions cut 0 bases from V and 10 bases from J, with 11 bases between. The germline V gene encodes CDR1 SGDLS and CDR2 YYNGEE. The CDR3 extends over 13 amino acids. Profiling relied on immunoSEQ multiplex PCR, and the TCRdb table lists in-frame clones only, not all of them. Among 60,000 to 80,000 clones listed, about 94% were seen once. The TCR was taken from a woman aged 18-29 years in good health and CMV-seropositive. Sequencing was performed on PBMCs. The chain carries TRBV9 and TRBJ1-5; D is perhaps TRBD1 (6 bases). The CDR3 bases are TGTGCCAGCAGCGTAGATGTGACAGGCCCCCAGCATTTT. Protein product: CASSVDVTGPQHF. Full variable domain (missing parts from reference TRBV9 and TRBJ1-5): DSGVTQTPKHLITATGQRVTLRCSPRSGDLSVYWYQQSLDQGLQFLIQYYNGEERAKGNILERFSAQQFPDLHSELNLSSLELGDSALYFCASSVDVTGPQHFGDGTRLSIL.